The clone carrying this T cell receptor (beta chain) was counted a few times. V lost 2 bases and J 8 bases, leaving 6 bases between the germline ends. The CDR3 sequence is 11 residues long. Germline CDR1 and CDR2: MNHNY and SVGAGI (reference sequence). The data were obtained in a study of early T cells in non-severe SARS-CoV-2 infection. Each CDR3 protein gets one entry after TCRdb re-called the 5' RACE reads with MiXCR. The table lists about 130,000 distinct CDR3 sequences, under 15% of them singletons. What was sequenced was whole blood. The V and J genes are TRBV6-6 and TRBJ1-2, with TRBD1 as a possible D gene (5 bases). This receptor was identified in an adult who was a healthcare worker with PCR-confirmed SARS-CoV-2 infection or an uninfected control (not recorded which). The CDR3 reads CASSYRGGYTF. In nucleotides, the CDR3 is TGTGCCAGCAGTTACAGGGGAGGCTACACCTTC.